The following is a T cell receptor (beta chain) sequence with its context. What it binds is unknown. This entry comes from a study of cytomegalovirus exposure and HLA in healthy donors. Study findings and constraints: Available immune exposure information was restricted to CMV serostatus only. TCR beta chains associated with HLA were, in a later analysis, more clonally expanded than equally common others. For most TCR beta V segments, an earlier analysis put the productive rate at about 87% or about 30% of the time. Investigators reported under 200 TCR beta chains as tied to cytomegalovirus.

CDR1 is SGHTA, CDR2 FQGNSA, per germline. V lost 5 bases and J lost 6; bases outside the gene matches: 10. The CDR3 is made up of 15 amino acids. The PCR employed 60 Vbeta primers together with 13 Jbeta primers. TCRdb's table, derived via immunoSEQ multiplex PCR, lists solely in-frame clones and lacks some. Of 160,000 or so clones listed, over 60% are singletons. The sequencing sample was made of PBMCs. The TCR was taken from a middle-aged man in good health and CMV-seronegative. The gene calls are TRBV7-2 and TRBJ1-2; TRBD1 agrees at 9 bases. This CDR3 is CASSIGGRTGDGYTF. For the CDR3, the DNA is TGTGCCAGCAGCATAGGAGGGAGGACAGGGGATGGCTACACCTTC.